This T cell receptor (beta chain) was obtained from a study of spatial heterogeneity in lung cancer. Study results and limitations: Intratumoral expanded alpha and beta TCR counts were found to track tumor mutation counts. Of tumor T cells, an estimated coverage of approximately 7.2% was reached for alpha chains and more than 11% for beta chains.

From the 5' RACE reads, TCRdb called clonotypes with MiXCR, one entry per CDR3 protein. The repertoire holds 8,200 or so distinct CDR3 sequences, with about 7.7% as singletons. The V end lost 7 bases, the J end lost 3 bases, and 12 bases lay between the germline ends. This CDR3 has 13 residues. Looked up from germline, CDR1 is MDHEN and CDR2 is SYDVKM. Note on this clonotype: What it recognizes is unknown.

Time point of the sample: sample taken at primary tumor resection. The TCR was taken from a male donor with early-stage non-small cell lung cancer. This chain connects TRBV28 to TRBJ1-1; D might be TRBD1 (5 bases). The source was lung tumor tissue, collected at surgery. The CDR3: CASNGRVDTEAFF. The CDR3 DNA follows: TGTGCCAGCAACGGCAGGGTTGACACTGAAGCTTTCTTT.